This T cell receptor beta chain emerged from a study of shared clonotypes between healthy human individuals. Deep was the level at which the assay was run. The method was immunoSEQ multiplex PCR; TCRdb's version includes in-frame clones alone and lacks a portion of them. The sample has a few hundred thousand clones; roughly 84% are singletons. There are 17 residues in the CDR3. The germline CDR1 and CDR2 sequences are LGHNA and YNFKEQ. V lost 0 bases to trimming and J lost 0 bases; unmatched junction nucleotides: 5. Participating donors were healthy, HIV-negative adults free of recent acute infections or vaccinations. The count of this clone is one. The target antigen is unknown. Study results and limitations: Larger estimated richness was generally seen in naive subsets than in memory subsets.

The receptor was derived from a young man in good health. Sequencing was performed on memory CD8+ T cells sorted from blood. The subset denotes: CD45RO+ cells pooled with CCR7-negative TemRA cells. The chain links TRBV4-2 to TRBJ2-1, with TRBD2 identical over 7 bases. DNA of the CDR3: TGTGCCAGCAGCCAAGATACGGGGGAGGGCTCCTACAATGAGCAGTTCTTC. Amino acids: CASSQDTGEGSYNEQFF.